One sample yielded the 8 T cell receptor beta chains listed below, sequenced in a study of PD-1 blockade in classical Hodgkin lymphoma. Regarding time point: cycle 4 day 1 (C4D1), after less than seven weeks of nivolumab. Each of the patients experienced relapse following autologous stem cell transplantation, and their brentuximab vedotin exposure differed. Magnetic negative selection served to purify CD4+ T cells out of PBMCs that had been thawed. Data came from immunoSEQ multiplex PCR; TCRdb stores just in-frame clones and leaves some out. This sample has about 15,000 clones, with around 78% found just once. The sequences come from CD4+ T cells from blood, collected before the fourth cycle of nivolumab. The receptors here all came from a human donor with classical Hodgkin lymphoma.

The chain links TRBV28 to TRBJ2-3, with D possibly being TRBD1 (6 bases). Trimming cost V 4 bases and J 2 bases, with 13 bases left between them. The CDR3 sequence is 15 residues long. Germline V gene data show CDR1 as MDHEN and CDR2 as SYDVKM. CDR3 nucleotides: TGTGCCAGCAGTTACTACAGGGCAACCACAGATACGCAGTATTTT. Translating gives CASSYYRATTDTQYF. The full variable domain, with the rest looked up from reference TRBV28 and TRBJ2-3, is DVKVTQSSRYLVKRTGEKVFLECVQDMDHENMFWYRQDPGLGLRLIYFSYDVKMKEKGDIPEGYSVSREKKERFSLILESASTNQTSMYLCASSYYRATTDTQYFGPGTRLTVL.

The chain carries TRBV14 and TRBJ2-7; D gene ambiguous. Germline V gene lookup returns CDR1 SGHDN and CDR2 FVKESK. The CDR3 loop spans 13 amino acids. V was trimmed by 1 base and J by 1 base, leaving 5 bases between them. In DNA, the CDR3 is TGTGCCAGCAGCCAAGGGCGGTCCTACGAGCAGTACTTC. Translation: CASSQGRSYEQYF.

In this sample, this clone turned up once. CDR3 bases: TGTGCCAGCAGTTCCGTACAGGGGAAACTGTTTTTT. Its translation is CASSSVQGKLFF. The rearrangement uses TRBV7-2 and TRBJ1-4; 7 nucleotides match TRBD1. This CDR3 has 12 amino acids. The germline gives CDR1 SGHTA, CDR2 FQGNSA. J was trimmed by 11 bases and V by 6 bases; bases with no gene match: 6.

This chain joins TRBV7-9 and TRBJ2-7; either TRBD1 or TRBD2 may fit D (6 bases each). The CDR3 contains 13 residues. The germline V and J ends were trimmed by 4 bases and 3 bases, with 10 bases remaining between them. Germline CDR1 reads SEHNR; CDR2 reads FQNEAQ (reference sequence). The CDR3 here is CASSSRGHYEQYF. CDR3 sequence (DNA): TGTGCCAGCAGCTCCCGGGGGCACTACGAGCAGTACTTC.

The chain recombines TRBV7-8 with TRBJ2-2; D possibly corresponds to TRBD1 (5 bases). Germline-derived CDR1 and CDR2 are SGHVS and FQNEAQ. The length of the CDR3 is 12 residues. Trimming removed 5 bases at V and 6 bases at J, with 7 bases between. CDR3 region: CASSIGAGELFF. The CDR3 region has the DNA TGTGCCAGCAGCATAGGGGCCGGGGAGCTGTTTTTT.

The chain carries TRBV18 and TRBJ2-2; TRBD1 might be the D (5 bases). CDR1 and CDR2 (germline): KGHSH, LQKENI. Trimming cost V 1 base and J 5 bases, with 8 bases left between them. The CDR3 extends over 14 amino acids. Here the CDR3 reads CASSPLKGTGELFF. The CDR3 DNA reads TGTGCCAGCTCACCACTGAAGGGGACCGGGGAGCTGTTTTTT.

This chain connects TRBV7-2 to TRBJ1-1, with D perhaps matching TRBD1 (5 bases). V lost 4 bases and J lost 1, with 10 bases in between. Germline lookup yields CDR1 SGHTA and CDR2 FQGNSA. The CDR3 spans 14 residues. The CDR3 reads CASSSWGQNTEAFF. The CDR3 DNA reads as TGTGCCAGCAGCTCCTGGGGCCAGAACACTGAAGCTTTCTTT.

The chain carries TRBV7-9 and TRBJ2-5, with 9 positions matching TRBD1. Germline trimming cut 4 bases from V and 5 bases from J; bases unmatched to any gene: 8. The germline CDR1 and CDR2 sequences are SEHNR and FQNEAQ (reference sequence). This CDR3 has 15 residues. DNA for the CDR3: TGTGCCAGCAGCTCTCTGGACAGGGGAGGGGAGACCCAGTACTTC. Translating gives CASSSLDRGGETQYF.